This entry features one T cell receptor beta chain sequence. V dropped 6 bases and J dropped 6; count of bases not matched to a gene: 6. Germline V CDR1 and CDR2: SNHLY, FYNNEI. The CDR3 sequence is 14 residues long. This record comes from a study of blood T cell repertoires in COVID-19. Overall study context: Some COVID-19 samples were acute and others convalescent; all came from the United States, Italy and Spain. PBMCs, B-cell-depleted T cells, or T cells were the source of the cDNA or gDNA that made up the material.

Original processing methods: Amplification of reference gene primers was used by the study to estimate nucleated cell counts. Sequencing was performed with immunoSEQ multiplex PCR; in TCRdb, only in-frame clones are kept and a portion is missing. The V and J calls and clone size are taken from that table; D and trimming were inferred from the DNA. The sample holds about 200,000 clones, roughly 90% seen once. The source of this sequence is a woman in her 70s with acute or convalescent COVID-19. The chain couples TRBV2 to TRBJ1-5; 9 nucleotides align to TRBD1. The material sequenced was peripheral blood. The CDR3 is CASSGTGISQPQHF. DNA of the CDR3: TGTGCCAGCAGCGGGACAGGGATTAGTCAGCCCCAGCATTTT.